Detailed here is one TCR beta chain. This record belongs to a study of T cell changes during pregnancy in multiple sclerosis. Produced via immunoSEQ multiplex PCR; TCRdb's table is partial and in-frame only. Found here are 75,000 to 95,000 clones, nearly 95% of them singletons; the top ten hold about 0.13%. There are 15 residues in the CDR3. V dropped 4 bases and J dropped 1 base, with 10 bases sitting between them. Germline assignment: CDR1 SGHVS and CDR2 FQNEAQ. The specimen was CD4+ T cells from peripheral blood mononuclear cells, collected after pregnancy. The clonotype was recovered from a female donor with multiple sclerosis, enrolled in a pregnancy study. The chain carries TRBV7-8 and TRBJ2-2, with D tentatively TRBD2 (5 bases). This chain's CDR3 is CASSSRAGNTGELFF. CDR3 DNA: TGTGCCAGCAGCTCGCGGGCCGGGAACACCGGGGAGCTGTTTTTT. The complete variable domain, with remaining parts taken from reference TRBV7-8 and TRBJ2-2, reads GAGVSQSPRYKVAKRGQDVALRCDPISGHVSLFWYQQALGQGPEFLTYFQNEAQLDKSGLPSDRFFAERPEGSVSTLKIQRTQQEDSAVYLCASSSRAGNTGELFFGEGSRLTVL.